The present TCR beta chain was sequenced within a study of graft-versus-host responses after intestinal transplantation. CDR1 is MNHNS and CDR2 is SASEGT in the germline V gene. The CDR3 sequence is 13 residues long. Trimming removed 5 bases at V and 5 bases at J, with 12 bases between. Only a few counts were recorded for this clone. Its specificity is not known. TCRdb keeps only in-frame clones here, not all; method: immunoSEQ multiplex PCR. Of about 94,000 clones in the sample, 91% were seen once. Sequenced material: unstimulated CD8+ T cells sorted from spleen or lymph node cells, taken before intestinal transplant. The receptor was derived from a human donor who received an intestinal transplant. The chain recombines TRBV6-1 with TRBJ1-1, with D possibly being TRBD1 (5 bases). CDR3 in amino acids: CASSPTGGTEAFF. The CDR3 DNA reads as TGTGCCAGCAGTCCGACGGGGGGGACTGAAGCTTTCTTT.